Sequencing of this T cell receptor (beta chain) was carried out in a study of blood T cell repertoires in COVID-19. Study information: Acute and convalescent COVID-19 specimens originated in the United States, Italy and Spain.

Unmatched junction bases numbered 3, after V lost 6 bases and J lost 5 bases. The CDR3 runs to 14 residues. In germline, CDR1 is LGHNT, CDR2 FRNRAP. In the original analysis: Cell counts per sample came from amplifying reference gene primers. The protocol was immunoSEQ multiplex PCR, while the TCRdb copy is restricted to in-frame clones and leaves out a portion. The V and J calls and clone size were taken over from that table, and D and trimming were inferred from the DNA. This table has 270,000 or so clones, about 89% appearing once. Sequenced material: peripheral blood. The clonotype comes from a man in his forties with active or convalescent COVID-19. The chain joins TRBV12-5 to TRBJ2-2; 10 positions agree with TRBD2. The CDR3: CASGPAGGTGELFF. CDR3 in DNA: TGTGCTAGTGGCCCAGCGGGAGGGACCGGGGAGCTGTTTTTT.